The rows below give T cell receptor beta chains drawn from one sample of a study of blood T cell repertoires in COVID-19. Profiled with immunoSEQ multiplex PCR; TCRdb holds only in-frame clones, not every one. Here the sample spans under 100,000 clones, 65% to 85% being singletons. The sequenced material came from peripheral blood. The receptors originated from an older woman with acute or convalescent COVID-19. The CDR3 runs from the conserved cysteine through the conserved F or W. Size tells how often a clone was seen (once, few, many) or the class of an expanded clone, and some rows leave it out.

v_gene	j_gene	abundance	len	CDR3aa
TRBV2	TRBJ2-1	NA	23	CASSQKRPTGSPHRGPLYNEQFF
TRBV10-2	TRBJ2-1	NA	14	CASSDTGSYNEQFF
TRBV5-6	TRBJ2-1	NA	17	CASSFGGLAGSYNEQFF
TRBV15	TRBJ2-1	NA	13	CATSSGGGREQFF
TRBV13	TRBJ1-2	NA	14	CASSLGGEQYGYTF
TRBV7-2	TRBJ1-1	once	13	CASSLRGRAEAFF
TRBV10-1	TRBJ1-2	once	13	CASSPTAIGGYTF
TRBV19	TRBJ1-2	NA	14	CASSQRGQGYGYTF
TRBV11-3	TRBJ2-1	NA	15	CASSPGLSTYNEQFF
TRBV28	TRBJ1-6	NA	11	CASSGDSPLHF
TRBV12-3/TRBV12-4	TRBJ2-1	once	12	CASSLVQAEQFF
TRBV7-2	TRBJ1-1	NA	13	CASARGMNTEAFF
TRBV12-2	TRBJ1-1	once	18	CASRLRQERSKMNTEAFF
TRBV2	TRBJ2-7	large	13	CASSMDFSYEQYF
TRBV15	TRBJ1-6	NA	15	CATSREGQGLGALHF
TRBV23-1	TRBJ2-3	NA	19	CASEHPGQSMLLVSDTQYF
TRBV6-6	TRBJ1-4	NA	18	CASSPVGTPSSTNEKLFF
TRBV23-1	TRBJ1-5	NA	13	CASSQSDIQPQHF
TRBV19	TRBJ2-3	NA	16	CASSSGLAGITDTQYF
TRBV5-1	TRBJ1-4	once	13	CASSEQGFEKLFF
TRBV5-1	TRBJ2-1	NA	15	CASSSVLAGRGEQFF
TRBV5-1	TRBJ1-5	NA	14	CASSPGQGNQPQHF
TRBV6-4	TRBJ1-2	once	17	CASSELTGYPHDYGYTF
TRBV7-9	TRBJ2-1	NA	15	CASSVRDSSYNEQFF